These 24 T cell receptor beta chains originate from one sample sequenced in a study of cytomegalovirus exposure and HLA in healthy donors. PCR used 60 Vbeta primers and 13 Jbeta primers. Profiling relied on immunoSEQ multiplex PCR, and the TCRdb table lists in-frame clones only, not all of them. The table includes approximately 100,000 clones, around 10% detected once. The sequenced material came from PBMCs. All receptors derive from a man aged 50-60 years in good health and CMV-seropositive.

The chain recombines TRBV19 with TRBJ2-5; D is possibly TRBD1 (6 bases). V was clipped by 4 bases and J by 5 bases, with 14 bases between them. Germline V CDR1 and CDR2: LNHDA, SQIVND (reference sequence). The CDR3 totals 14 residues. The CDR3 DNA is TGTGCCAGTAGTAACTCGGGGCAGGGGGAGACCCAGTACTTC. Translating it yields CASSNSGQGETQYF.

There are a few counts of this clone. The chain recombines TRBV30 with TRBJ1-6, with D maybe TRBD1 (5 bases). The CDR3 covers 16 residues. V lost 0 bases to trimming and J lost 5 bases, with 14 bases between them. Germline V CDR1 and CDR2: GTSNPN, SVGIG (reference sequence). Written as DNA, the CDR3 is TGTGCCTGGAGTGTACGGGGGGTTGAACATAATTCACCCCTCCACTTT. Amino acid sequence: CAWSVRGVEHNSPLHF.

The CDR3 reads CASSLGGTLYNEQFF. For the CDR3, the DNA is TGTGCCAGCAGCTTAGGTGGGACTCTGTACAATGAGCAGTTCTTC. The chain joins TRBV7-9 to TRBJ2-1, with D possibly matching TRBD2 (6 bases). V shed 1 base and J shed 4 bases, with 11 bases lying between them. This CDR3 has 15 residues. Per the germline V gene, CDR1 is SEHNR and CDR2 is FQNEAQ (reference sequence).

In DNA form, the CDR3 reads TGTGCCAGCAGCCCCGGGACAGGGGCATCCGGAGATACGCAGTATTTT. It codes for CASSPGTGASGDTQYF. The chain recombines TRBV5-6 with TRBJ2-3, with TRBD1 matching 10 bases. The germline V gene has CDR1 SGHDT and CDR2 YYEEEE. This CDR3 spans 16 amino acids. Losses at the gene ends were 4 bases for V and 5 bases for J; bases not matched to a gene: 10. Using reference TRBV5-6 and TRBJ2-3 for the parts outside the CDR3, the full variable domain is DAGVTQSPTHLIKTRGQQVTLRCSPKSGHDTVSWYQQALGQGPQFIFQYYEEEERQRGNFPDRFSGHQFPNYSSELNVNALLLGDSALYLCASSPGTGASGDTQYFGPGTRLTVL.

This clone was counted between two and nine times. V usage is TRBV27 and J usage is TRBJ1-2; possibly TRBD1 for D (6 bases). V lost 4 bases, J lost 8 bases, and 17 bases lay in between. The CDR3 runs to 14 residues. Germline CDR1 MNHEY, CDR2 SMNVEV (reference sequence). DNA for the CDR3: TGTGCCAGCAGTTCTCCGACAGGATCCAAAGGCTACACCTTC. This encodes CASSSPTGSKGYTF.

The chain uses TRBV6-6 and TRBJ2-7; 7 bases are a match to TRBD2. After removal of 0 bases from V and 0 bases from J, the junction contained 5 bases not matched to a gene. The CDR3 is made up of 16 amino acids. Germline loops: CDR1 MNHNY, CDR2 SVGAGI (reference sequence). The CDR3 DNA follows: TGTGCCAGCAGTTACTCTCCTAGCGGTAACTCCTACGAGCAGTACTTC. Its translation is CASSYSPSGNSYEQYF.

A few counts support this clone. V usage is TRBV4-2 and J usage is TRBJ2-2, with TRBD1 matching 9 bases. The CDR3 is made up of 20 amino acids. V gave up 0 bases and J gave up 1 base; unmatched junction bases: 12. Germline CDR1 LGHNA, CDR2 YNFKEQ. DNA for the CDR3: TGTGCCAGCAGCCAAGAAGGGACAGGGTTCCTAGGACGGAACACCGGGGAGCTGTTTTTT. This sequence encodes CASSQEGTGFLGRNTGELFF.

This clone was found a few times. The rearrangement joins TRBV5-1 to TRBJ2-1, with a tentative D call TRBD2 (6 bases). Germline lookup yields CDR1 SGHRS and CDR2 YFSETQ. V lost 3 bases and J 0 bases, leaving 13 bases between the germline ends. This CDR3 has 16 residues. CDR3 region: CASSSAPAGSYNEQFF. As DNA, the CDR3 is TGCGCCAGCAGCTCGGCCCCAGCGGGCTCCTACAATGAGCAGTTCTTC.

A few counts support this clone. The chain carries TRBV27 and TRBJ2-3, with TRBD2 matching 10 bases. The CDR3 runs to 16 residues. Germline V CDR1 and CDR2: MNHEY, SMNVEV (reference sequence). V shed 1 base and J 3 bases; nucleotides not matched to a gene: 4. CDR3 protein: CASSLWGAGGTDTQYF. Here the CDR3 DNA reads TGTGCCAGCAGTTTATGGGGAGCGGGAGGGACAGATACGCAGTATTTT.

This clone was recorded a few times. The chain is built from TRBV11-2 and TRBJ2-1; 16 positions match TRBD2. This CDR3 contains 18 residues. CDR1 and CDR2 (germline): SGHAT, FQNNGV. V shed 1 base and J 7 bases; nucleotides not matched to a gene: 7. The CDR3 spells CASSLASGTSGRGNEQFF. The CDR3 DNA is TGTGCCAGCAGCTTAGCCTCCGGGACTAGCGGGAGGGGGAATGAGCAGTTCTTC.

This clone was seen repeatedly, ten times or more. The rearrangement links TRBV9 to TRBJ2-7; 8 positions agree with TRBD2. Unmatched junction bases numbered 3, after V lost 0 bases and J lost 1 base. Germline V gene lookup returns CDR1 SGDLS and CDR2 YYNGEE. CDR3 length equals 15 residues. The CDR3 protein is CASSVAGGPSYEQYF. CDR3 nucleotides: TGTGCCAGCAGCGTAGCGGGAGGGCCTTCCTACGAGCAGTACTTC.

This clone came up a few times. The V call is TRBV27, the J call TRBJ2-6, with D unclear. CDR1 is MNHEY and CDR2 is SMNVEV in the germline V gene (reference sequence). This CDR3 contains 13 residues. The V end lost 11 bases, the J end lost 0 bases, and 8 bases lay between the germline ends. Written as DNA, the CDR3 is TGTGCCGTACGGAGCTCTGGGGCCAACGTCCTGACTTTC. This sequence encodes CAVRSSGANVLTF.

This clone has only a few counts. This chain's CDR3 is CASSASTGNQPQHF. CDR3 sequence (DNA): TGTGCCAGCAGCGCCTCCACAGGGAATCAGCCCCAGCATTTT. This chain uses TRBV2 with TRBJ1-5; the D gene is possibly TRBD1 (6 bases). The length of the CDR3 is 14 residues. CDR1 is SNHLY and CDR2 is FYNNEI in the germline V gene. V gave up 6 bases and J gave up 4 bases, with 13 bases separating them. Drawing the rest from reference TRBV2 and TRBJ1-5, the complete variable domain is EPEVTQTPSHQVTQMGQEVILRCVPISNHLYFYWYRQILGQKVEFLVSFYNNEISEKSEIFDDQFSVERPDGSNFTLKIRSTKLEDSAMYFCASSASTGNQPQHFGDGTRLSIL.

About this clone: Sequence at one end of the junction differs from germline and may be a read error. This chain uses TRBV28 with TRBJ2-7, with 8 bases aligning to TRBD1. Per germline, CDR1 MDHEN and CDR2 SYDVKM. The CDR3 covers 13 residues. CDR3 amino acids: CASRGGQGAPGFF. In nucleotides, the CDR3 is TGTGCCAGCAGAGGTGGGCAGGGGGCCCCGGGATTCTTC.

The chain uses TRBV5-1 and TRBJ2-1; TRBD2 aligns across 10 bases. The CDR3 spans 16 residues. J lost 3 bases, V lost 0 bases, and 3 bases had no gene match. Germline V gives CDR1 SGHRS, CDR2 YFSETQ. CDR3 loop: CASSLGTSGVYNEQFF. CDR3 coding DNA: TGCGCCAGCAGCTTGGGGACTAGCGGAGTCTACAATGAGCAGTTCTTC.

This chain connects TRBV7-6 to TRBJ2-1, with 7 bases that match TRBD2. CDR3 length equals 17 residues. Germline V gene data show CDR1 as SGHVS and CDR2 as FNYEAQ. With V trimmed by 5 bases and J by 2 bases, 12 bases remained unmatched. CDR3 sequence: CASSPAGDGLPYNEQFF. CDR3 sequence (DNA): TGTGCCAGCAGCCCGGCGGGGGATGGTTTACCCTACAATGAGCAGTTCTTC. Variable domain in full (rest from reference TRBV7-6 and TRBJ2-1): GAGVSQSPRYKVTKRGQDVALRCDPISGHVSLYWYRQALGQGPEFLTYFNYEAQQDKSGLPNDRFSAERPEGSISTLTIQRTEQRDSAMYRCASSPAGDGLPYNEQFFGPGTRLTVL.

This clone was picked up a small number of times. The chain uses TRBV9 and TRBJ1-2; D remains ambiguous. The ends were cut back, 0 bases at V and 4 bases at J, with 10 bases in the middle. Looked up from germline, CDR1 is SGDLS and CDR2 is YYNGEE. The CDR3 has 14 amino acids. The CDR3 sequence: CASSVDESSYGYTF. CDR3 sequence (DNA): TGTGCCAGCAGCGTAGACGAATCCAGCTATGGCTACACCTTC.

The chain recombines TRBV11-2 with TRBJ2-2; possibly TRBD2 for D (5 bases). Trimming removed 2 bases at V and 2 bases at J, with 9 bases between. This CDR3 contains 15 residues. CDR1 is SGHAT, CDR2 FQNNGV, per germline. The CDR3 loop reads CASSLLTRNTGELFF. The DNA of the CDR3 is TGTGCCAGCAGCTTATTAACTAGAAACACCGGGGAGCTGTTTTTT. Together with reference TRBV11-2 and TRBJ2-2, the CDR3 gives the full variable domain: EAGVAQSPRYKIIEKRQSVAFWCNPISGHATLYWYQQILGQGPKLLIQFQNNGVVDDSQLPKDRFSAERLKGVDSTLKIQPAKLEDSAVYLCASSLLTRNTGELFFGEGSRLTVL.

V usage is TRBV6-5 and J usage is TRBJ2-1; D is possibly TRBD2 (6 bases). Germline lookup yields CDR1 MNHEY and CDR2 SVGAGI. This CDR3 has 15 residues. Between the trimmed V and J ends, which lost 9 bases and 6 bases, there was a span of 21 bases. The CDR3 nucleotides read TGTGCCAGTGCTGGAGGGGCGAAGGGCAGCAATGAGCAGTTCTTC. Residues: CASAGGAKGSNEQFF.

In this sample, this clone turned up a few times. This chain links TRBV5-1 with TRBJ1-1; D uncertain. Trimming cost V 0 bases and J 5 bases, with 20 bases left between them. Looked up from germline, CDR1 is SGHRS and CDR2 is YFSETQ. The CDR3 sequence is 17 residues long. The CDR3 reads CASSLVAALRVGTEAFF. The CDR3 DNA sequence: TGCGCCAGCAGCTTGGTGGCAGCCCTCCGGGTTGGGACTGAAGCTTTCTTT.

This clone turned up a few times. The chain links TRBV2 to TRBJ2-2; 8 nucleotides agree with TRBD1. From germline, CDR1 is SNHLY and CDR2 FYNNEI. V shed 4 bases and J 0 bases; nucleotides not matched to a gene: 4. The CDR3 covers 16 residues. The CDR3 DNA follows: TGTGCCAGCAGTGGGGGGGACAGGCCGAACACCGGGGAGCTGTTTTTT. This translates into CASSGGDRPNTGELFF.

This clone was recorded a few times. The chain recombines TRBV7-6 with TRBJ2-1; D is uncertain. V was trimmed by 1 base and J by 7 bases, leaving 8 bases between them. In germline, CDR1 is SGHVS, CDR2 FNYEAQ. The CDR3 runs to 13 residues. CDR3 nucleotide sequence: TGTGCCAGCAGCTTAGATCGCCAGAATGAGCAGTTCTTC. Translating gives CASSLDRQNEQFF. Based on the CDR3 plus reference TRBV7-6 and TRBJ2-1, the full variable domain is GAGVSQSPRYKVTKRGQDVALRCDPISGHVSLYWYRQALGQGPEFLTYFNYEAQQDKSGLPNDRFSAERPEGSISTLTIQRTEQRDSAMYRCASSLDRQNEQFFGPGTRLTVL.

V usage is TRBV2 and J usage is TRBJ2-5; D might be TRBD2 (5 bases). CDR3 length: 15 amino acids. The germline CDR1 and CDR2 sequences are SNHLY and FYNNEI. Trimming took off 7 bases at V and 3 bases at J, with 18 bases between the two ends. CDR3 DNA sequence: TGTGCCAGCATCCGAAGGGAGTTTACCAAAGAGACCCAGTACTTC. Translation: CASIRREFTKETQYF.

This clone was detected a few times. The rearrangement uses TRBV9 and TRBJ2-5; TRBD1 agrees at 8 bases. The J segment lost 5 bases and the V segment lost 3 bases, leaving 6 bases of the junction unmatched. CDR1 is SGDLS and CDR2 is YYNGEE in the germline V gene. The CDR3 totals 14 residues. As DNA, the CDR3 is TGTGCCAGCAGCGCACGTTGGACAGGGGAGACCCAGTACTTC. Translating gives CASSARWTGETQYF.